The 22 T cell receptor beta chains presented below share a single source sample, sequenced in a study of T cell responses to AZD1222 COVID-19 vaccine. Generated by immunoSEQ multiplex PCR, the TCRdb table keeps only in-frame clones and is missing some. Altogether about 160,000 clones are present, 92% being singletons, with the ten largest covering about 4.6%. Material: peripheral blood, obtained on day 0 of MenACWY control vaccination. Every receptor here comes from an adult in good health.

The chain carries TRBV28 and TRBJ1-6; D unresolved. Trimming removed 5 bases from V and 0 bases from J, with 8 bases in between. The CDR3 has 15 residues. From germline, CDR1 is MDHEN and CDR2 SYDVKM. CDR3 coding DNA: TGTGCCAGCAGTCCTCGGAGCTCCTATAATTCACCCCTCCACTTT. It translates to CASSPRSSYNSPLHF.

The V gene is TRBV24-1, the J gene TRBJ2-1; unclear D gene. The ends were cut back, 3 bases at V and 0 bases at J, with 14 bases in the middle. This CDR3 comprises 17 residues. CDR1 is KGHDR, CDR2 SFDVKD, per germline. CDR3 sequence reads: CATSDHIPRPSYNEQFF. The CDR3 nucleotides read TGTGCCACCAGTGATCACATCCCAAGACCCTCCTACAATGAGCAGTTCTTC.

The J gene is TRBJ2-5, the V gene TRBV24-1; 7 nucleotides agree with TRBD1. The CDR3 has 14 amino acids. J was trimmed by 3 bases and V by 6 bases; bases with no gene match: 6. Germline CDR1 is KGHDR and CDR2 is SFDVKD. The CDR3 loop is CATSFTGAKETQYF. CDR3 sequence (DNA): TGTGCCACCAGTTTTACAGGGGCAAAAGAGACCCAGTACTTC.

This chain uses TRBV7-9 with TRBJ2-7; no clear D. Germline CDR1 and CDR2: SEHNR and FQNEAQ (reference sequence). CDR3 length equals 15 residues. V lost 7 bases to trimming and J lost 1 base, with 17 bases between them. The CDR3: CASNPNTPSSYEQYF. The DNA of the CDR3 is TGTGCCAGCAACCCGAACACACCGAGTTCCTACGAGCAGTACTTC. Combining the CDR3 with reference TRBV7-9 and TRBJ2-7 gives the whole variable domain DTGVSQNPRHKITKRGQNVTFRCDPISEHNRLYWYRQTLGQGPEFLTYFQNEAQLEKSRLLSDRFSAERPKGSFSTLEIQRTEQGDSAMYLCASNPNTPSSYEQYFGPGTRLTVT.

The gene calls are TRBV5-6 and TRBJ1-1, with D perhaps TRBD1 (5 bases). CDR1 and CDR2 from the germline V gene are SGHDT and YYEEEE. The CDR3 is 13 amino acids. Trimming took 3 bases from V and 8 from J, leaving 14 bases between them. The CDR3 region is CASSSLRGEEAFF. The DNA for the CDR3 is TGTGCCAGCAGCTCCCTAAGGGGTGAAGAAGCTTTCTTT.

This clone was counted once. The J gene is TRBJ2-7, the V gene TRBV10-1; tentative D call: TRBD2 (6 bases). Germline V lookup: CDR1 WNHNN, CDR2 SYGVQD (reference sequence). V lost 6 bases, J lost 2 bases, and 17 bases lay in between. The CDR3 runs to 15 residues. CDR3: CASRTIERATYEQYF. CDR3 bases: TGCGCCAGCAGAACGATAGAGCGGGCCACCTACGAGCAGTACTTC.

The chain recombines TRBV6-6 with TRBJ2-1; tentatively, D is TRBD1 (7 bases). CDR1 MNHNY and CDR2 SVGAGI come from the germline V gene (reference sequence). The CDR3 loop spans 15 amino acids. The V and J ends lost 8 bases and 1 base respectively, with 15 bases between them. CDR3 residues: CASGEAGGSYNEQFF. The CDR3 nucleotides are TGTGCCAGCGGGGAAGCAGGGGGGTCCTACAATGAGCAGTTCTTC.

The rearrangement links TRBV7-2 to TRBJ2-3, with D hard to call. The CDR3 sequence is 14 residues long. Trimming cost V 6 bases and J 0 bases, with 10 bases left between them. The germline V gene encodes CDR1 SGHTA and CDR2 FQGNSA. DNA of the CDR3: TGTGCCAGCAGTATCACTGTTAGCACAGATACGCAGTATTTT. This gives the protein CASSITVSTDTQYF.

This chain connects TRBV13 to TRBJ2-1; TRBD2 agrees at 13 bases. Germline lookup yields CDR1 PRHDT and CDR2 FYEKMQ (reference sequence). This CDR3 has 15 amino acids. Trimming cost V 3 bases and J 6 bases; bases outside gene matches: 2. In DNA, the CDR3 is TGTGCCAGCAGCTTGAGGACTAGCGGGAGCAATGAGCAGTTCTTC. It specifies CASSLRTSGSNEQFF.

The chain uses TRBV7-3 and TRBJ1-4; TRBD1 matches at 8 bases. CDR1 is SGHTA and CDR2 is FQGTGA in the germline V gene. Trimming took 5 bases from V and 8 from J; bases not matched to a gene: 10. This CDR3 comprises 15 residues. CDR3 in DNA: TGTGCCAGCAGCCCACGACAGGGGAAATTCGAAAAACTGTTTTTT. It yields the protein CASSPRQGKFEKLFF.

The chain employs TRBV18 and TRBJ1-1, with 9 bases fitting TRBD1. The V and J ends lost 3 bases and 1 base, in that order; junction bases with no gene match: 3. Germline V CDR1 and CDR2: KGHSH, LQKENI. CDR3 length: 15 amino acids. CDR3 bases: TGTGCCAGCTCACCCGAACAGGGGGCGAACACTGAAGCTTTCTTT. Its translation is CASSPEQGANTEAFF.

The chain is built from TRBV19 and TRBJ2-2, with 7 bases aligning to TRBD1. Germline V CDR1 and CDR2: LNHDA, SQIVND (reference sequence). Trimming at V came to 5 bases and at J to 1 base, leaving 4 bases not matched to a gene. CDR3 length: 15 residues. The CDR3 DNA follows: TGTGCCAGTAGTTTCCGGGACAGGAACACCGGGGAGCTGTTTTTT. Translating gives CASSFRDRNTGELFF.

The rearrangement links TRBV6-2 or TRBV6-3 to TRBJ2-1, with D possibly matching TRBD1 (6 bases). CDR1 MNHEY and CDR2 SVGEGT come from the germline V gene. Trimming pared 4 bases from V and 11 bases from J, leaving 9 bases between. This CDR3 is built from 11 residues. The CDR3 DNA reads TGTGCCAGCAGTTTCGGACAGAAGCAGTTCTTC. Its translation: CASSFGQKQFF.

The rearrangement links TRBV28 to TRBJ1-5; D is undetermined. CDR3 length: 12 amino acids. The V and J ends lost 6 bases and 0 bases respectively, with 3 bases between them. Per the germline V gene, CDR1 is MDHEN and CDR2 is SYDVKM. CDR3 sequence: CASRASNQPQHF. The CDR3 DNA sequence: TGTGCCAGCAGGGCTAGCAATCAGCCCCAGCATTTT.

The chain couples TRBV27 to TRBJ1-5, with TRBD1 as a possible D gene (5 bases). Germline V gives CDR1 MNHEY, CDR2 SMNVEV (reference sequence). V was shortened by 3 bases and J by 6 bases, with 9 bases between the two germline ends. The CDR3 consists of 13 residues. The CDR3 spells CASSFRGIQPQHF. The CDR3, as DNA: TGTGCCAGCAGTTTCCGGGGGATTCAGCCCCAGCATTTT.

The count of this clone is one. The rearrangement uses TRBV5-1 and TRBJ2-7; 7 positions match TRBD1. After removal of 3 bases from V and 0 bases from J, the junction contained 0 bases not matched to a gene. The CDR3 runs 13 residues. Germline V lookup: CDR1 SGHRS, CDR2 YFSETQ. CDR3 nucleotide sequence: TGCGCCAGCAGCTGGGACAGCTCCTACGAGCAGTACTTC. Its protein product is CASSWDSSYEQYF.

The rearrangement joins TRBV11-2 to TRBJ1-1; 9 bases align to TRBD1. Germline loops: CDR1 SGHAT, CDR2 FQNNGV. This CDR3 comprises 18 residues. V lost 5 bases to trimming and J lost 11 bases; unmatched junction nucleotides: 24. CDR3 nucleotides: TGTGCCAGCAGCCACACCCGAGGGATAACCGGGACAGGGTCTATCGCTTTCTTT. Its translation is CASSHTRGITGTGSIAFF. Full variable domain (remainder filled in from reference TRBV11-2 and TRBJ1-1): EAGVAQSPRYKIIEKRQSVAFWCNPISGHATLYWYQQILGQGPKLLIQFQNNGVVDDSQLPKDRFSAERLKGVDSTLKIQPAKLEDSAVYLCASSHTRGITGTGSIAFFGQGTRLTVV.

This rearrangement joins TRBV11-3 to TRBJ2-1; tentatively, D is TRBD2 (5 bases). There are 13 residues in the CDR3. V shed 2 bases and J shed 6 bases, with 8 bases lying between them. The germline gives CDR1 SGHNT, CDR2 YENEEA. In DNA, the CDR3 is TGTGCCAGCAGCTTACGGGGAGTCAATGAGCAGTTCTTC. Its translation is CASSLRGVNEQFF.

This chain joins TRBV6-2 or TRBV6-3 and TRBJ1-5; weak D call: TRBD1 (5 bases). Germline V gene sequence: CDR1 MNHEY, CDR2 SVGEGT. Deletions cut 1 base from V and 1 base from J, with 8 bases between. The CDR3 runs 15 residues. The CDR3 here is CASSYFRGSNQPQHF. The CDR3 nucleotides are TGTGCCAGCAGTTACTTTCGGGGGAGCAATCAGCCCCAGCATTTT.

The V call is TRBV6-6, the J call TRBJ1-1; no clear D gene. The CDR3 spans 13 residues. The V and J ends lost 6 bases and 3 bases respectively, with 11 bases between them. Looked up from germline, CDR1 is MNHNY and CDR2 is SVGAGI (reference sequence). The CDR3, as DNA: TGTGCCAGCAGCCCCGTTCGGGACACTGAAGCTTTCTTT. Protein product: CASSPVRDTEAFF.

The CDR3 protein is CASSQGGTGRQETQYF. CDR3 nucleotide sequence: TGTGCCAGCAGCCAAGGAGGGACAGGGAGACAAGAGACCCAGTACTTC. The rearrangement joins TRBV4-2 to TRBJ2-5, with TRBD1 identical over 9 bases. The CDR3 totals 16 residues. V shed 1 base and J 2 bases; nucleotides not matched to a gene: 5. CDR1 is LGHNA, CDR2 YNFKEQ, per germline.

This clone appeared once. The J gene is TRBJ2-1, the V gene TRBV9; TRBD1 might be the D (5 bases). V shed 3 bases and J shed 5 bases, with 12 bases lying between them. This CDR3 is 14 amino acids long. Germline V CDR1 and CDR2: SGDLS, YYNGEE. As DNA, the CDR3 is TGTGCCAGCAGCGACGGACACCGCGACAATGAGCAGTTCTTC. This sequence encodes CASSDGHRDNEQFF.